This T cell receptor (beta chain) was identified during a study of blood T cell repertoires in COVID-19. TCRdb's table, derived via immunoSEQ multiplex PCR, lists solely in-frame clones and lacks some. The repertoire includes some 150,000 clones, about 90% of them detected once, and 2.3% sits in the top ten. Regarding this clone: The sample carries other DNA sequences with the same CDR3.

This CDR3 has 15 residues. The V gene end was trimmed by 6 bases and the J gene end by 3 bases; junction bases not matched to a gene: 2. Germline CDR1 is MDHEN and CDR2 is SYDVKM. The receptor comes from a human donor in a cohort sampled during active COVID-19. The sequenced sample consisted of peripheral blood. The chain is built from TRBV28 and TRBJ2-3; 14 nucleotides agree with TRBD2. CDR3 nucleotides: TGTGCCAGCAGAGGACTAGCGGGGGGAACAGATACGCAGTATTTT. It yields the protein CASRGLAGGTDTQYF.